This is a list of T cell receptor beta chains from one sample in a study of blood T cell repertoires in COVID-19. Libraries were prepared by immunoSEQ multiplex PCR; TCRdb keeps only in-frame clonotypes and omits some of them. This sample has about 170,000 clones, with roughly 85% found just once. The sequenced material came from peripheral blood. Every receptor here comes from a woman older than 75 with acute or convalescent COVID-19. CDR3s include the opening cysteine and the closing phenylalanine or tryptophan. A D gene is named only where the DNA matches it firmly. Some rows have no size entry. The others give once, few or many, or a class for an expanded clone.

>TRBV12-1|NA|TRBJ2-7|NA
TGTGCCAGCAGCGACGGACAGCCCTACGAGCAGTACTTC
CASSDGQPYEQYF
>TRBV18|NA|TRBJ2-2|TRBD1
TGTGCCAGCTCACGACAGGGGGCCTCAGCGGGGAACACCGGGGAGCTGTTTTTT
CASSRQGASAGNTGELFF
>TRBV29-1|few|TRBJ2-3|NA
TGCAGCGTTACACAGGGTAGCACAGATACGCAGTATTTT
CSVTQGSTDTQYF
>TRBV13|NA|TRBJ2-1|TRBD2
TGTGCCAGCAGCTTATCACCGGGACTAGCGGGACGGAATGAGCAGTTCTTC
CASSLSPGLAGRNEQFF
>TRBV30|NA|TRBJ2-7|NA
TGTGCCTGGAGTCCGGGTCCCTCCTACGAGCAGTACTTC
CAWSPGPSYEQYF
>TRBV5-6|NA|TRBJ1-2|NA
TGTGCCAGCAGCTCCACAGAAACCGATGGCTACACCTTC
CASSSTETDGYTF
>TRBV5-5|NA|TRBJ1-2|NA
TGTGCCAGCAGCTTGGCTCAGGGCGGTTACTATGGCTACACCTTC
CASSLAQGGYYGYTF
>TRBV7-7|NA|TRBJ2-5|TRBD2
TGTGCCAGCAGTCCAGGGACTAGCGGCTTCGGGACCCAGTACTTC
CASSPGTSGFGTQYF
>TRBV4-3|NA|TRBJ1-2|NA
TGCGCCAGCAGCCAAGATCCTCGGCAGGACTATGGCTACACCTTC
CASSQDPRQDYGYTF
>TRBV3-1/TRBV3-2|NA|TRBJ2-1|TRBD2
TGTGCCAGCAGCGTAGGGGCTAGCGGGGACCCCTGGAATGAGCAGTTCTTC
CASSVGASGDPWNEQFF
>TRBV4-1|NA|TRBJ2-4|NA
TGCGCCAGCAGCCAAGGGGCACAGATAGCCAAAAACATTCAGTACTTC
CASSQGAQIAKNIQYF
>TRBV27|NA|TRBJ1-1|NA
TGTGCCAGCAGTTCCCTTCTCAGGAACACTGAAGCTTTCTTT
CASSSLLRNTEAFF